Each of the 8 T cell receptor beta chains below was sequenced from the same sample in a study of blood T cell repertoires in COVID-19. Sequencing used immunoSEQ multiplex PCR; TCRdb keeps in-frame clones, though not all of them. The sample consists of about 17,000 clones, around 90% of them appearing once. What was sequenced was peripheral blood. Receptor source: a man aged 50 to 59 with active COVID-19.

The rearrangement joins TRBV11-1 to TRBJ2-1; 8 bases line up with TRBD1. Germline-derived CDR1 and CDR2 are SGHAT and FQDESV (reference sequence). J lost 4 bases, V lost 5 bases, and 10 bases had no gene match. The CDR3 runs 16 residues. This chain's CDR3 is CASSMMGQAGYNEQFF. The CDR3 DNA reads TGTGCCAGCAGCATGATGGGACAGGCAGGATACAATGAGCAGTTCTTC.

The chain joins TRBV18 to TRBJ2-3, with D unresolved. Germline values: CDR1 KGHSH, CDR2 LQKENI. The CDR3 is 16 amino acids. V was clipped by 3 bases and J by 0 bases, with 13 bases between them. The DNA of the CDR3 is TGTGCCAGCTCACCCGCAGGTGCCACTAGCACAGATACGCAGTATTTT. It encodes CASSPAGATSTDTQYF.

The CDR3 loop reads CASSSGQGAHGYTF. The CDR3 DNA sequence: TGTGCCAGCAGCTCCGGACAGGGGGCACATGGCTACACCTTC. This sequence joins TRBV7-9 and TRBJ1-2, with 11 bases aligning to TRBD1. Germline loops: CDR1 SEHNR, CDR2 FQNEAQ (reference sequence). There are 14 residues in the CDR3. V trimming: 4 bases; J trimming: 6 bases; junction bases outside the gene matches: 4.

In nucleotides, the CDR3 is TGTGCCAGCAGCCGTACCGGGACAGGGAGCGGCTACACCTTC. Residues: CASSRTGTGSGYTF. This chain links TRBV7-3 with TRBJ1-2; 9 positions agree with TRBD1. The V gene's germline CDR1 is SGHTA and CDR2 FQGTGA. After removal of 5 bases from V and 8 bases from J, the junction contained 9 bases not matched to a gene. The CDR3 length is 14 residues.

The chain employs TRBV7-2 and TRBJ2-5; a possible D gene is TRBD2 (6 bases). CDR1 is SGHTA and CDR2 is FQGNSA in the germline V gene. The CDR3 is made up of 13 amino acids. Trimming cost V 5 bases and J 5 bases, with 12 bases left between them. In DNA, the CDR3 is TGTGCCAGCAGCCGAACTAGCATCGAGACCCAGTACTTC. Protein: CASSRTSIETQYF.

The chain couples TRBV18 to TRBJ2-3; 7 bases are shared with TRBD2. Germline CDR1 and CDR2: KGHSH and LQKENI. The CDR3 runs 15 residues. V dropped 2 bases and J dropped 4; count of bases not matched to a gene: 6. As DNA, the CDR3 is TGTGCCAGCTCACCATTGGCGGGAGAGGCAGATACGCAGTATTTT. It codes for CASSPLAGEADTQYF.

This clone was counted between two and nine times. The chain combines TRBV20-1 with TRBJ2-7; a possible D gene is TRBD1 (5 bases). This CDR3 contains 14 residues. Germline V gene lookup returns CDR1 DFQATT and CDR2 SNEGSKA (reference sequence). V lost 3 bases, J lost 2 bases, and 14 bases lay in between. CDR3 coding DNA: TGCAGTGCTAGTTCCCCCGGACAACCCTACGAGCAGTACTTC. The encoded protein is CSASSPGQPYEQYF.

This sequence joins TRBV5-1 and TRBJ1-2; TRBD1 is a possible D gene (6 bases). Germline assignment: CDR1 SGHRS and CDR2 YFSETQ. With 2 bases removed from V and 8 bases from J, the gap between germline ends came to 10 bases. The length of the CDR3 is 12 residues. The CDR3 loop reads CASSLQGRGYTF. The CDR3 DNA reads as TGCGCCAGCAGCTTACAGGGAAGGGGCTACACCTTC.